A selection of T cell receptor beta chains follows, all from one sample in a study of blood T cell repertoires in COVID-19. Measured with immunoSEQ multiplex PCR; TCRdb has only the in-frame clones, and not every one. The table records more than 15,000 clones, 81% of them present only once. The sequenced sample consisted of peripheral blood. These receptor sequences come from a man in his sixties with acute or convalescent COVID-19. Each CDR3 is given with its conserved first and last residue. The order of the fields is J gene, clone size, D gene, V gene, CDR3 protein, CDR3 DNA. D genes are given only for firm matches. For some rows the clone size is stated as once, few or many, or as a class when expanded; others skip it.

J gene: TRBJ1-2
clone size: .
D gene: TRBD1
V gene: TRBV5-1
CDR3 protein: CASSLGDRGSGYTF
CDR3 DNA: TGCGCCAGCAGCTTGGGAGACAGGGGGAGTGGCTACACCTTC

J gene: TRBJ1-2
clone size: .
D gene: .
V gene: TRBV14
CDR3 protein: CASSQGTGAYGYTF
CDR3 DNA: TGTGCCAGCAGCCAAGGTACAGGCGCCTATGGCTACACCTTC

J gene: TRBJ2-1
clone size: few
D gene: .
V gene: TRBV5-4
CDR3 protein: CASRSSEDSYNEQFF
CDR3 DNA: TGTGCCAGCAGATCGTCCGAGGACTCCTACAATGAGCAGTTCTTC

J gene: TRBJ1-5
clone size: .
D gene: .
V gene: TRBV6-5
CDR3 protein: CASSTGKGHQHF
CDR3 DNA: TGTGCCAGCAGTACTGGGAAAGGACACCAGCATTTT

J gene: TRBJ1-5
clone size: few
D gene: TRBD1
V gene: TRBV24-1
CDR3 protein: CATLKRNRGRNQPQHF
CDR3 DNA: TGTGCCACCCTCAAAAGGAACAGGGGGCGTAATCAGCCCCAGCATTTT

J gene: TRBJ1-5
clone size: .
D gene: .
V gene: TRBV2
CDR3 protein: CAGRQVSNQPQHF
CDR3 DNA: TGTGCCGGGCGACAGGTTAGCAATCAGCCCCAGCATTTT

J gene: TRBJ1-1
clone size: .
D gene: .
V gene: TRBV19
CDR3 protein: CASMEGGEAFF
CDR3 DNA: TGTGCCAGTATGGAAGGGGGTGAAGCTTTCTTT

J gene: TRBJ1-1
clone size: once
D gene: TRBD1
V gene: TRBV6-5
CDR3 protein: CASRTGQMWTEAFF
CDR3 DNA: TGTGCCAGCAGAACGGGACAGATGTGGACTGAAGCTTTCTTT

J gene: TRBJ2-7
clone size: .
D gene: .
V gene: TRBV5-6
CDR3 protein: CASSLGSSYEQYF
CDR3 DNA: TGTGCCAGCAGCTTGGGCAGCTCCTACGAGCAGTACTTC

J gene: TRBJ2-7
clone size: .
D gene: .
V gene: TRBV24-1
CDR3 protein: CATSSAGSGADHEQYF
CDR3 DNA: TGTGCCACCAGTAGCGCGGGTTCAGGGGCCGACCACGAGCAGTACTTC

J gene: TRBJ2-5
clone size: .
D gene: .
V gene: TRBV5-6
CDR3 protein: CASSFRETQYF
CDR3 DNA: TGTGCCAGCAGCTTTCGGGAGACCCAGTACTTC

J gene: TRBJ2-3
clone size: .
D gene: TRBD2
V gene: TRBV7-3
CDR3 protein: CASSSSGGTPSTDTQYF
CDR3 DNA: TGTGCCAGCAGCTCTAGCGGGGGCACCCCTAGCACAGATACGCAGTATTTT

J gene: TRBJ1-1
clone size: .
D gene: .
V gene: TRBV18
CDR3 protein: CASSPERVNTEAFF
CDR3 DNA: TGTGCCAGCTCACCAGAGAGGGTAAACACTGAAGCTTTCTTT

J gene: TRBJ1-2
clone size: .
D gene: TRBD1
V gene: TRBV18
CDR3 protein: CASSPELQGNYGYTF
CDR3 DNA: TGTGCCAGCTCACCTGAATTACAGGGGAACTATGGCTACACCTTC

J gene: TRBJ2-1
clone size: .
D gene: .
V gene: TRBV15
CDR3 protein: CATSPDRYNEQFF
CDR3 DNA: TGTGCCACCAGCCCGGACAGATACAATGAGCAGTTCTTC

J gene: TRBJ1-4
clone size: .
D gene: .
V gene: TRBV9
CDR3 protein: CASSSGDRDEKLFF
CDR3 DNA: TGTGCCAGCAGCTCGGGCGACAGAGATGAAAAACTGTTTTTT

J gene: TRBJ2-7
clone size: .
D gene: .
V gene: TRBV5-5
CDR3 protein: CASSLSTGTVLYEQYF
CDR3 DNA: TGTGCCAGCAGCTTATCCACCGGGACTGTACTTTACGAGCAGTACTTC

J gene: TRBJ1-2
clone size: .
D gene: .
V gene: TRBV10-3
CDR3 protein: CAIKALDNYGYTF
CDR3 DNA: TGTGCCATCAAGGCCCTAGATAACTATGGCTACACCTTC

J gene: TRBJ2-5
clone size: .
D gene: .
V gene: TRBV5-1
CDR3 protein: CASSVASGERRTQYF
CDR3 DNA: TGCGCCAGCAGCGTGGCCTCAGGGGAAAGGCGGACCCAGTACTTC

J gene: TRBJ1-4
clone size: .
D gene: .
V gene: TRBV12-3/TRBV12-4
CDR3 protein: CATRDTLNEKLFF
CDR3 DNA: TGTGCCACCCGGGACACCCTTAATGAAAAACTGTTTTTT

J gene: TRBJ1-2
clone size: .
D gene: TRBD1
V gene: TRBV19
CDR3 protein: CASSRTGAPEANYGYTF
CDR3 DNA: TGTGCCAGTAGTCGGACAGGGGCCCCAGAGGCTAACTATGGCTACACCTTC

J gene: TRBJ1-5
clone size: .
D gene: .
V gene: TRBV6-5
CDR3 protein: CASRPGGHSNQPQHF
CDR3 DNA: TGTGCCAGCAGGCCCGGCGGCCATAGCAATCAGCCCCAGCATTTT

J gene: TRBJ2-7
clone size: .
D gene: .
V gene: TRBV10-3
CDR3 protein: CAISEVVAREQYF
CDR3 DNA: TGTGCCATCAGTGAGGTAGTAGCGCGGGAGCAGTACTTC

J gene: TRBJ1-6
clone size: few
D gene: TRBD1
V gene: TRBV6-5
CDR3 protein: CASSIWTGNNSPLHF
CDR3 DNA: TGTGCCAGCAGTATATGGACAGGGAATAATTCACCCCTCCACTTT

J gene: TRBJ2-7
clone size: .
D gene: TRBD2
V gene: TRBV28
CDR3 protein: CASKNASGRYEQYF
CDR3 DNA: TGTGCCAGCAAAAACGCTAGCGGCAGGTACGAGCAGTACTTC

J gene: TRBJ1-3
clone size: .
D gene: .
V gene: TRBV5-6
CDR3 protein: CASSVFATDSSGNTIYF
CDR3 DNA: TGTGCCAGCAGCGTCTTCGCGACGGACAGCTCTGGAAACACCATATATTTT

J gene: TRBJ2-3
clone size: .
D gene: TRBD1
V gene: TRBV19
CDR3 protein: CASSRTGGGTDTQYF
CDR3 DNA: TGTGCCAGTAGTCGGACAGGGGGCGGCACAGATACGCAGTATTTT

J gene: TRBJ1-5
clone size: .
D gene: TRBD1
V gene: TRBV19
CDR3 protein: CASSQDRWGQPQHF
CDR3 DNA: TGTGCCAGTAGTCAGGACAGGTGGGGTCAGCCCCAGCATTTT

J gene: TRBJ2-1
clone size: once
D gene: .
V gene: TRBV18
CDR3 protein: CASSPTTLSYNEQFF
CDR3 DNA: TGTGCCAGCTCACCAACAACGTTGTCCTACAATGAGCAGTTCTTC

J gene: TRBJ1-4
clone size: .
D gene: TRBD1
V gene: TRBV10-3
CDR3 protein: CAISEGQGIDEKLFF
CDR3 DNA: TGTGCCATCAGTGAGGGACAGGGGATTGATGAAAAACTGTTTTTT

J gene: TRBJ2-3
clone size: .
D gene: .
V gene: TRBV5-4
CDR3 protein: CASSPTGGGDTQYF
CDR3 DNA: TGTGCCAGCAGCCCGACGGGGGGCGGGGATACGCAGTATTTT

J gene: TRBJ1-4
clone size: .
D gene: .
V gene: TRBV7-2
CDR3 protein: CASSFSRATNEKLFF
CDR3 DNA: TGTGCCAGCAGCTTTTCGCGGGCAACTAATGAAAAACTGTTTTTT

J gene: TRBJ2-3
clone size: .
D gene: TRBD2
V gene: TRBV14
CDR3 protein: CASSRERGNLYTQYF
CDR3 DNA: TGTGCCAGCAGCCGCGAGCGGGGGAATTTATATACGCAGTATTTT

J gene: TRBJ1-4
clone size: .
D gene: .
V gene: TRBV29-1
CDR3 protein: CSVGVGATNEKLFF
CDR3 DNA: TGCAGCGTTGGGGTGGGAGCAACTAATGAAAAACTGTTTTTT

J gene: TRBJ1-4
clone size: .
D gene: .
V gene: TRBV18
CDR3 protein: CASSPVVLSVPEKLFF
CDR3 DNA: TGTGCCAGCTCACCCGTGGTCCTGAGCGTCCCTGAAAAACTGTTTTTT

J gene: TRBJ2-2
clone size: .
D gene: .
V gene: TRBV28
CDR3 protein: CASSEGRTGELFF
CDR3 DNA: TGTGCCAGCAGCGAGGGTCGAACCGGGGAGCTGTTTTTT

J gene: TRBJ1-1
clone size: .
D gene: TRBD1
V gene: TRBV6-2/TRBV6-3
CDR3 protein: CASSPGQGITEAFF
CDR3 DNA: TGTGCCAGCAGCCCGGGACAGGGCATCACTGAAGCTTTCTTT

J gene: TRBJ2-7
clone size: .
D gene: .
V gene: TRBV21-1
CDR3 protein: CASSKVTSGDYEQYF
CDR3 DNA: TGTGCCAGCAGCAAAGTGACTAGCGGGGACTACGAGCAGTACTTC

J gene: TRBJ2-1
clone size: .
D gene: .
V gene: TRBV18
CDR3 protein: CASSPDRDNEQFF
CDR3 DNA: TGTGCCAGCTCACCTGACAGAGACAATGAGCAGTTCTTC

J gene: TRBJ2-1
clone size: once
D gene: TRBD2
V gene: TRBV7-2
CDR3 protein: CASSPARAGGGSEQFF
CDR3 DNA: TGTGCCAGCAGCCCAGCCAGGGCGGGGGGCGGTAGTGAGCAGTTCTTC